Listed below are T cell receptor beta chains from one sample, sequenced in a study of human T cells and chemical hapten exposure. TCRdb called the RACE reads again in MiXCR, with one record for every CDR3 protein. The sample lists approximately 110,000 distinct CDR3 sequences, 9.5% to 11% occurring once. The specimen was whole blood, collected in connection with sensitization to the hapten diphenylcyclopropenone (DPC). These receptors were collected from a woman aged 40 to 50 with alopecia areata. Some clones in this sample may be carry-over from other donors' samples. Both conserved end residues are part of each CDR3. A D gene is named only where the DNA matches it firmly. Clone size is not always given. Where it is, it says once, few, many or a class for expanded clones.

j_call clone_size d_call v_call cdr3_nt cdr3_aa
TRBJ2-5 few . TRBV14 TGTGCCAGCAGCCCCCGAGTGGGGGCCCCCCAAGAGACCCAGTACTTC CASSPRVGAPQETQYF
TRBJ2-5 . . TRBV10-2 TGCGCCAGCAGTGGCCCCGTTATGGCAAATCAAGAGACCCAGTACTTC CASSGPVMANQETQYF
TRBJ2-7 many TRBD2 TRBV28 TGTGCCAGCGGCGGGAGCTACGAGCAGTACTTC CASGGSYEQYF
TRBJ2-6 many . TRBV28 TGTGCCAGCAGTTTAGGTGCCTCTGGGGCCAACGTCCTGACTTTC CASSLGASGANVLTF
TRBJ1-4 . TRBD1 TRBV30 TGTGCCTGGAGGGACAGGGCCGAAAAACTGTTTTTT CAWRDRAEKLFF
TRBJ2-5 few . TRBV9 TGTGCCAGCAGCGTTCCGGGCTTAGAGACCCAGTACTTC CASSVPGLETQYF
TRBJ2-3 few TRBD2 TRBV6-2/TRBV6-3 TGTGCCAGCAGATTAGCGGGGGGGCCGAATACGCAGTATTTT CASRLAGGPNTQYF
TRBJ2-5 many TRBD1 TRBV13 TGTGCCAGCAGCCCCTTGAGGGGGCGGGCCCACCAAGAGACCCAGTACTTC CASSPLRGRAHQETQYF
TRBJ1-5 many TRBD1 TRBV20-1 TGCAGTGCCCGACAGGGACGCAATCAGCCCCAGCATTTT CSARQGRNQPQHF
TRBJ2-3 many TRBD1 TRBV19 TGTGCCAGTAGTAACAGGGGGCGTAGAGATACGCAGTATTTT CASSNRGRRDTQYF
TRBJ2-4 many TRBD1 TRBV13 TGTGCCAGCAGCCACGGGGGACAGGGGGCGAACATTCAGTACTTC CASSHGGQGANIQYF
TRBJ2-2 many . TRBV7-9 TGTGCCAGCAGCCTAGAGTCCGGGGAGCTGTTTTTT CASSLESGELFF
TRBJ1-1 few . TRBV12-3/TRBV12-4 TGTGCCAGCAGTTTAGTGGGCAGGGTGAACACTGAAGCTTTCTTT CASSLVGRVNTEAFF
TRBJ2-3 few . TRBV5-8 TGTGCCAGCAGCTCCTGGACATCCTCGAGTAGCACAGATACGCAGTATTTT CASSSWTSSSSTDTQYF
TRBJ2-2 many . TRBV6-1 TGTGCCAGTCCCCCGGGACGGAACACCGGGGAGCTGTTTTTT CASPPGRNTGELFF
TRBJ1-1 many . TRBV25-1 TGTGCTAGCCAGGGGCTTGTCGGCACTGAAGCTTTCTTT CASQGLVGTEAFF
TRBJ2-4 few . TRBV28 TGTGCCAGCAGTTTATGGGGGGTCGTGGGTGGCAAAAACATTCAGTACTTC CASSLWGVVGGKNIQYF
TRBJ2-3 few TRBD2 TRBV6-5 TGTGCCAGCAGTTATACTAGCGGGCCCCAGTATTTT CASSYTSGPQYF
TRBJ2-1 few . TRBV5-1 TGCGCCAGCAGCTTTGAGGGGAATGAGCAGTTCTTC CASSFEGNEQFF
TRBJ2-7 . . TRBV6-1 TGTGCCAGCAGAGACACAACCTCCTACGAGCAGTACTTC CASRDTTSYEQYF
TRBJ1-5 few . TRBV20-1 TGCAGTGCTAGAGGCGATGGTAGCAATCAGCCCCAGCATTTT CSARGDGSNQPQHF
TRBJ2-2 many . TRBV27 TGTGCCAGCCACCAACTCGGCAGTTCGAACACCGGGGAGCTGTTTTTT CASHQLGSSNTGELFF
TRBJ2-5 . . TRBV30 TGTGCCTGGAGTGCCAGGGCGCCGCGAGAGACCCAGTACTTC CAWSARAPRETQYF
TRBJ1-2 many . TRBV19 TGTGCCAGTAGTATTGGCGCTATAGGCTACACCTTC CASSIGAIGYTF
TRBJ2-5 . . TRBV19 TGTGCCAGTAGCCGAGAAGGGGGTAAAGAGGAGACCCAGTACTTC CASSREGGKEETQYF
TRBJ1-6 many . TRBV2 TGTGCCAGCAGTTGGCGGGGGAAGACCTATAATTCACCCCTCCACTTT CASSWRGKTYNSPLHF
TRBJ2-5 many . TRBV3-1 TGTGCCAGCAGCCAATGGGGAGAGACCCAGTACTTC CASSQWGETQYF
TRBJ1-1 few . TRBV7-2 TGTGCCAGCAGCTTTCGCCAAGGGCTGGAAGCTTTCTTT CASSFRQGLEAFF
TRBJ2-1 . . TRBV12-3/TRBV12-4 TGTGTCAGCAGCCCCCCAGGTGGAGTGGCCCACAATGAGCAGTTCTTC CVSSPPGGVAHNEQFF
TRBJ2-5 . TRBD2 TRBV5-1 TGCGCCAGCAGCGGGGGACTAGCGGGAGGAGGTGTAGTCTTAGAGACCCAGTACTTC CASSGGLAGGGVVLETQYF
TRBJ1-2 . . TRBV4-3 TGCGCCAGCAGTTCTAATGTAGCCGGCTACACCTTC CASSSNVAGYTF
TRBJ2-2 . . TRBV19 TGTGCCAGTAGGGTTGGGGGCGCGAACACCGGGGAGCTGTTTTTT CASRVGGANTGELFF
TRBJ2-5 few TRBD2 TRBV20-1 TGCAGTGCTAGTCAACGGGGGGGCCGGGAGACCCAGTACTTC CSASQRGGRETQYF
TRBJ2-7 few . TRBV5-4 TGTGCCAGCAGCTTCGGGCCGTTCTACGAGCAGTACTTC CASSFGPFYEQYF
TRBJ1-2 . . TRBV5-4 TGTGCCAGCAGCTCGACCGTAGATGGCTACACCTTC CASSSTVDGYTF
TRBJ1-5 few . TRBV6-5 TGTGCCAGCAGTTACTCGGGGATCAATCAGCCCCAGCATTTT CASSYSGINQPQHF